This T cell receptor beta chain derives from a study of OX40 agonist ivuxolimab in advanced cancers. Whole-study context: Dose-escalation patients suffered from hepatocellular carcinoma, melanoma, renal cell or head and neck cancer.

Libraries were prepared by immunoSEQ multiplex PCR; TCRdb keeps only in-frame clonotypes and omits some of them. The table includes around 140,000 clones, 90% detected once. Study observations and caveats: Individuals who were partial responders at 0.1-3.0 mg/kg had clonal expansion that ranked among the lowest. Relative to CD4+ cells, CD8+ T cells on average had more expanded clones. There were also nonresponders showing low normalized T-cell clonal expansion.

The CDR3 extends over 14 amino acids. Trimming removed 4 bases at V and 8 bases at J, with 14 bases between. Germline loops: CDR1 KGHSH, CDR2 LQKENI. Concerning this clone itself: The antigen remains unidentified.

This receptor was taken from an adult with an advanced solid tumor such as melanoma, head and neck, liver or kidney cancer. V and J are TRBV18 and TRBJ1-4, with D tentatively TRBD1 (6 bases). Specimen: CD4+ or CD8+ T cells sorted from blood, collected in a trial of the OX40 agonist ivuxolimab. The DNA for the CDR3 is TGTGCCAGCTCACTCAACAGGGCCGGGGAAAAACTGTTTTTT. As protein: CASSLNRAGEKLFF.